The rows below give T cell receptor beta chains drawn from one sample of a study of T cells in Graves' hyperthyroidism and ophthalmopathy. Each CDR3 protein is one row after TCRdb ran MiXCR on the multiplex PCR reads. Of under 450,000 distinct CDR3 sequences listed, approximately 14% are singletons. Sequencing used blood. These receptors all come from a young woman with Graves' hyperthyroidism. Both conserved end residues are part of each CDR3. D genes are given only for firm matches. Where a row states a size, it is once, few, many or the class of an expanded clone; other rows omit it.

V	J	size	D	DNA	CDR3
TRBV18	TRBJ1-2	-	-	TGTGCCAGCTCAACCGACAAGATTCCTAACTATGGCTACACCTTC	CASSTDKIPNYGYTF
TRBV27	TRBJ2-5	many	-	TGTGCCAGCAGGATAGGGTCGGCAGGGCCATGGGAGACCCAGTACTTC	CASRIGSAGPWETQYF
TRBV7-6	TRBJ1-4	-	TRBD1	TGTGCCAGCAGCTACCATCAGGGGGAGGCTAATGAAAAACTGTTTTTT	CASSYHQGEANEKLFF
TRBV6-1	TRBJ2-3	few	TRBD1	TGTGCCAGCAGTGGGGGACAGGGGCCAGATACGCAGTATTTT	CASSGGQGPDTQYF
TRBV28	TRBJ2-5	many	TRBD1	TGTGCCAGCAGTCGGGACAGGGAATTGGAAGAGACCCAGTACTTC	CASSRDRELEETQYF
TRBV12-3/TRBV12-4	TRBJ2-3	many	TRBD2	TGTGCCAGCATGGCGGGAGGCGGGAGTACGCAGTATTTT	CASMAGGGSTQYF
TRBV7-9	TRBJ2-7	many	TRBD2	TGTGCCAGCAGCTCTAGCGGGGCCCTCTCCTACGAGCAGTACTTC	CASSSSGALSYEQYF
TRBV10-3	TRBJ2-7	many	-	TGTGCCATTTCCCTCGGACCACCCCACGAGCAGTACTTC	CAISLGPPHEQYF
TRBV5-1	TRBJ2-1	-	TRBD2	TGCGCCAGCAGCTTGGCCCCTAGCGGTGAGCAGTTCTTC	CASSLAPSGEQFF
TRBV5-1	TRBJ2-3	-	TRBD2	TGCGCCAGCAGTCGGTGGACTAGCGGTAGTTCAGATACGCAGTATTTT	CASSRWTSGSSDTQYF
TRBV4-2	TRBJ2-7	-	TRBD2	TGTGCCAGCAGCCCCCTGACTAGCCCACCTAGAGAGCAGTACTTC	CASSPLTSPPREQYF
TRBV7-8	TRBJ1-5	many	TRBD1	TGTGCCAGCAGCCAGGACAGGGATCATAGCAATCAGCCCCAGCATTTT	CASSQDRDHSNQPQHF
TRBV11-2	TRBJ1-3	-	-	TGTGCCAGCAGGAACGACCTAGAGAGAAACACCATATATTTT	CASRNDLERNTIYF
TRBV20-1	TRBJ1-2	many	-	TGCAGTGCTAGGGCGACAGCCGCCTATGGCTACACCTTC	CSARATAAYGYTF
TRBV5-1	TRBJ1-2	many	TRBD1	TGCGCCAGCAGGCCGAGGGACAGGGTTTTGGACTATGGCTACACCTTC	CASRPRDRVLDYGYTF
TRBV7-2	TRBJ2-6	-	TRBD1	TGTGCCAGCAGCCCTGACAGGGTTCCTGGGGCCAACGTCCTGACTTTC	CASSPDRVPGANVLTF
TRBV20-1	TRBJ1-1	-	TRBD1	TGCAGTGCTAGAGTCAGGGTGGGACAGGGATTTGGTGGCACTGAAGCTTTCTTT	CSARVRVGQGFGGTEAFF
TRBV6-1	TRBJ1-2	few	-	TGTGCCAGCAGTGACCGGACAGCCCACACCTTC	CASSDRTAHTF
TRBV20-1	TRBJ2-7	many	-	TGCAGTGCTCTGTCGACCGCTACGTCATACGAGCAGTACTTC	CSALSTATSYEQYF
TRBV4-1	TRBJ2-2	few	TRBD1	TGCGCCAGCAGCCAGTCCCAGGGGGTGGCCGGGGAGCTGTTTTTT	CASSQSQGVAGELFF